This T cell receptor (beta chain) was captured by sequencing in a study of T cells in tuberculosis. Study background: The T cells targeted glucose monomycolate, a mycobacterial lipid, via CD1B. Findings of the study overall: T cells binding CD1B-GMM tetramer weakly possibly escaped the sort.

V trimming: 0 bases; J trimming: 7 bases; junction bases outside the gene matches: 8. CDR1 is MGHRA, CDR2 YSYEKL, per germline. CDR3 size: 16 residues. After thawing and overnight rest, PBMC were stained with GMM-loaded CD1B tetramer, viability dye and anti-CD3 for sorting. C32 glucose monomycolate from Rhodococcus equi was loaded onto the CD1B tetramers. Before cryopreservation, the sorted PBMC lost their CD14-expressing monocytes. Chain pairing is unknown; alpha and beta were sequenced separately. Here immunoSEQ multiplex PCR was the method, and the copy in TCRdb shows in-frame clones only, minus some. The repertoire holds 55,000 to 65,000 clones, with about 76% as singletons.

Sample: CD1b-GMM tetramer-negative cells sorted from PBMCs. This chain connects TRBV4-1 to TRBJ2-1; TRBD2 aligns across 8 bases. The source is an adult woman with latent tuberculosis. For the CDR3, the DNA is TGCGCCAGCAGCCAAGATCCTGGCGGGGGGTTGAATGAGCAGTTCTTC. This codes for CASSQDPGGGLNEQFF.